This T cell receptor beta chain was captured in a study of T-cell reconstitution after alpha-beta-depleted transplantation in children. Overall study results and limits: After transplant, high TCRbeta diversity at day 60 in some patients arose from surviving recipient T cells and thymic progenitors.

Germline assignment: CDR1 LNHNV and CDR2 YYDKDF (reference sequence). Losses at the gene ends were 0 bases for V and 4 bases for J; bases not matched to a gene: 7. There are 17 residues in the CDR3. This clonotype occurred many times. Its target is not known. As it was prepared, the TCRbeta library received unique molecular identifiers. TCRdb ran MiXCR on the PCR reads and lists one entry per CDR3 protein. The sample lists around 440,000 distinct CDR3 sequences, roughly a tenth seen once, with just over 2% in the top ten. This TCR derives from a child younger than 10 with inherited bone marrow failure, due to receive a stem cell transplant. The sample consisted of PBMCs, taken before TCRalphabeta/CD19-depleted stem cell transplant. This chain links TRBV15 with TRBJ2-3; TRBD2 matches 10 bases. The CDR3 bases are TGTGCCACCAGCAGAGATCGAGCGGGAGGGCGTGCAGATACGCAGTATTTT. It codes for CATSRDRAGGRADTQYF.